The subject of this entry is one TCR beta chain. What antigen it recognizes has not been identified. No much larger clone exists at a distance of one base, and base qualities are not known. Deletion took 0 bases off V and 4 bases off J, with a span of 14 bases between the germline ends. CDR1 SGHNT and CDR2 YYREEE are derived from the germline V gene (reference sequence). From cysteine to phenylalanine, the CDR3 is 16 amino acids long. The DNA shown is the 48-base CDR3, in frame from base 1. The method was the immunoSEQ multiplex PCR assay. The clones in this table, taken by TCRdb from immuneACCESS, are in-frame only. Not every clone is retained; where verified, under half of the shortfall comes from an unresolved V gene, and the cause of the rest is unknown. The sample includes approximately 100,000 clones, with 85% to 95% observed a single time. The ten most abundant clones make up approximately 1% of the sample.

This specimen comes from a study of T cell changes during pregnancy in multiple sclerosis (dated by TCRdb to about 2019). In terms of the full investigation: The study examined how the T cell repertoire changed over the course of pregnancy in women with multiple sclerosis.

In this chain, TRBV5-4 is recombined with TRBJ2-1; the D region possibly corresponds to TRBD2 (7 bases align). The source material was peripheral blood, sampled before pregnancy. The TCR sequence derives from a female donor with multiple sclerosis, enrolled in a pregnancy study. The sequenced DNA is TGTGCCAGCAGCTTGGGCCGGGGGGCTGGGTACAATGAGCAGTTCTTC. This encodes CASSLGRGAGYNEQFF.